The rows below give T cell receptor beta chains drawn from one sample of a study of blood T cell repertoires in COVID-19. Some clones are missing from TCRdb's copy, which holds only in-frame ones; the method was immunoSEQ multiplex PCR. The data contain approximately 49,000 clones, about 86% of them singletons. The sample was peripheral blood. These receptors originate from a man aged 50-60 years with acute or convalescent COVID-19. CDR3s include the opening cysteine and the closing phenylalanine or tryptophan. The order of the fields is D gene, V gene, clone size, J gene, CDR3 DNA, CDR3 protein. A D gene is named only where the DNA matches it firmly. The size field is filled for only some rows; it gives once, few, many or a size class.

d_gene: TRBD1; v_gene: TRBV7-9; abundance: -; j_gene: TRBJ2-1; CDR3nt: TGTGCCAGCAGCCCCGGACCGGACAGGGGGAACTACAATGAGCAGTTCTTC; CDR3aa: CASSPGPDRGNYNEQFF
d_gene: TRBD1; v_gene: TRBV7-6; abundance: -; j_gene: TRBJ2-7; CDR3nt: TGTGCCAGCAGTCCGGACAGGGAAGGCTACGAGCAGTACTTC; CDR3aa: CASSPDREGYEQYF
d_gene: TRBD1; v_gene: TRBV9; abundance: -; j_gene: TRBJ2-7; CDR3nt: TGTGCCAGCAGCGCCAGGACAGGGGCCTACGAGCAGTACTTC; CDR3aa: CASSARTGAYEQYF
d_gene: -; v_gene: TRBV15; abundance: -; j_gene: TRBJ2-2; CDR3nt: TGTGCCACCAGCAGATGGAGAACCGGGGAGCTGTTTTTT; CDR3aa: CATSRWRTGELFF
d_gene: -; v_gene: TRBV5-4; abundance: -; j_gene: TRBJ2-3; CDR3nt: TGTGCCAGCAGGAAGGACTTCACAGATACGCAGTATTTT; CDR3aa: CASRKDFTDTQYF
d_gene: -; v_gene: TRBV18; abundance: -; j_gene: TRBJ1-4; CDR3nt: TGTGCCAGCTCACCCCTAATCGTTGAAAAACTGTTTTTT; CDR3aa: CASSPLIVEKLFF
d_gene: -; v_gene: TRBV7-8; abundance: once; j_gene: TRBJ1-5; CDR3nt: TGTGCCAGCAGCTTAGTATCTGGGCTGGGCAATCAGCCCCAGCATTTT; CDR3aa: CASSLVSGLGNQPQHF
d_gene: TRBD1; v_gene: TRBV7-9; abundance: -; j_gene: TRBJ2-5; CDR3nt: TGTGCCAGCAGCTTACAGACAGGGGTAGGGCAAGAGACCCAGTACTTC; CDR3aa: CASSLQTGVGQETQYF
d_gene: TRBD1; v_gene: TRBV19; abundance: -; j_gene: TRBJ2-2; CDR3nt: TGTGCCAGCACCAATTGGACAGGGCTACAAATACGATCGAACACCGGGGAGCTGTTTTTT; CDR3aa: CASTNWTGLQIRSNTGELFF
d_gene: -; v_gene: TRBV25-1; abundance: -; j_gene: TRBJ1-2; CDR3nt: TGTGCCAGCAGTGAATTAGAGAAAGTGGGCTACACCTTC; CDR3aa: CASSELEKVGYTF
d_gene: -; v_gene: TRBV3-1/TRBV3-2; abundance: -; j_gene: TRBJ1-1; CDR3nt: TGTGCCAGCAGCCGGGCGGGGGGAATCACTGAAGCTTTCTTT; CDR3aa: CASSRAGGITEAFF